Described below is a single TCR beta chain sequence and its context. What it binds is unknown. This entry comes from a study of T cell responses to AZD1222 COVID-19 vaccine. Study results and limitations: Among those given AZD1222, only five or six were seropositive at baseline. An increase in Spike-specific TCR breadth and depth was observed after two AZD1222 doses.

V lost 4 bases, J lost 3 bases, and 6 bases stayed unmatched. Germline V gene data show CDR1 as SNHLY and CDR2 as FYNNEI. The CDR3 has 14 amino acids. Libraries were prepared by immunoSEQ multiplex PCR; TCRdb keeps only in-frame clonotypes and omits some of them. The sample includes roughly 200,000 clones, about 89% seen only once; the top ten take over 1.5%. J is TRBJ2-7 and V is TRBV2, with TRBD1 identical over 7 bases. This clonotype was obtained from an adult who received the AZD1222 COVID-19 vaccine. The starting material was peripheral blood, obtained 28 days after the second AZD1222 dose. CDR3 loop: CASSVTGMFYEQYF. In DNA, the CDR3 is TGTGCCAGCAGTGTGACAGGGATGTTCTACGAGCAGTACTTC.